Each of the 26 T cell receptor beta chains below was sequenced from the same sample in a study of breast tumors, draining lymph nodes, adjacent tissues (dated by TCRdb to 2016 to 2017). The axillary draining lymph nodes of breast cancer patients were the source of the lymph node samples. Library construction relied on multiplex PCR. The data were produced on an Illumina HiSeq 2000. Using fastp at Q25 and MiXCR, TCRdb reprocessed the public reads and kept productive beta chains. Merged by CDR3 protein, the rows form single entries marked with the most common genes and DNA. Here the sample has about 80,000 distinct CDR3 sequences; approximately 20% occur a single time. Roughly 2.4% of the sample rests with the top ten. Sequencing was performed on axillary lymph node tissue. These receptors all stem from a female donor with breast cancer. Some clones in this sample may be carry-over from other donors' samples.

The chain links TRBV7-9 to TRBJ2-7; 7 bases align to TRBD1. Per germline, CDR1 SEHNR and CDR2 FQNEAQ (reference sequence). This CDR3 is 13 amino acids long. V shed 6 bases, J shed 3 bases, and the junction held 5 bases outside the gene matches. The CDR3 DNA is TGTGCCAGCAGTCCCAGGGGGTTCTACGAGCAGTACTTC. As protein: CASSPRGFYEQYF.

This chain uses TRBV30 with TRBJ2-3; D possibly corresponds to TRBD1 (6 bases). Looked up from germline, CDR1 is GTSNPN and CDR2 is SVGIG (reference sequence). V lost 2 bases and J lost 3, with 9 bases in between. The CDR3 runs to 13 residues. CDR3 bases: TGTGCCTGGAGTCCAACAGGGACAGATACGCAGTATTTT. Its protein product is CAWSPTGTDTQYF. The entire variable domain, with the rest obtained from reference TRBV30 and TRBJ2-3, is as follows: SQTIHQWPATLVQPVGSPLSLECTVEGTSNPNLYWYRQAAGRGLQLLFYSVGIGQISSEVPQNLSASRPQDRQFILSSKKLLLSDSGFYLCAWSPTGTDTQYFGPGTRLTVL.

This clonotype was detected ten times or more. The rearrangement uses TRBV7-9 and TRBJ2-6; 10 nucleotides line up with TRBD1. This CDR3 has 17 amino acids. The germline gives CDR1 SEHNR, CDR2 FQNEAQ (reference sequence). With V trimmed by 5 bases and J by 7 bases, 11 bases remained unmatched. Written as DNA, the CDR3 is TGTGCCAGCAGCCCAAAAGCCGGGACAGGGGTCGCCAACGTCCTGACTTTC. This encodes CASSPKAGTGVANVLTF.

This clonotype was counted many times. CDR3 sequence reads: CASSSPPGTFRTGELFF. DNA for the CDR3: TGTGCCAGTAGTAGCCCTCCGGGAACATTCAGGACCGGGGAGCTGTTTTTT. The genes are TRBV19 and TRBJ2-2; possible D gene TRBD2, 5 bases. Germline values: CDR1 LNHDA, CDR2 SQIVND (reference sequence). Trimming took off 4 bases at V and 5 bases at J, with 20 bases between the two ends. This CDR3 region has 17 residues.

For this clonotype: A much larger clonotype is one base distant, so this may be a read error. V is TRBV4-1 and J is TRBJ2-3; D is possibly TRBD2 (6 bases). CDR1 is MGHRA and CDR2 is YSYEKL in the germline V gene. The length of the CDR3 is 14 residues. The germline V and J ends were trimmed by 5 bases and 3 bases, with 12 bases remaining between them. CDR3: CASSKGGVTDTQYF. The CDR3 DNA reads TGCGCCAGCAGCAAGGGAGGCGTGACAGATACGCAGTATTTT.

This clonotype was seen ten or more times. The V and J genes are TRBV5-1 and TRBJ2-3; D is perhaps TRBD1 (6 bases). V shed 0 bases and J shed 6 bases, with 11 bases lying between them. CDR3 length: 14 amino acids. Germline V gene sequence: CDR1 SGHRS, CDR2 YFSETQ. The DNA of the CDR3 is TGCGCCAGCAGCTTGGAAGGGACACTGGATACGCAGTATTTT. Its translation is CASSLEGTLDTQYF.

This clonotype has at least ten counts. The CDR3: CASSVEGGLQETQYF. Here the CDR3 DNA reads TGTGCCAGCAGCGTAGAGGGCGGACTGCAAGAGACCCAGTACTTC. This rearrangement joins TRBV9 to TRBJ2-5; TRBD2 is a possible D gene (5 bases). The length of the CDR3 is 15 residues. The ends were cut back, 0 bases at V and 2 bases at J, with 11 bases in the middle. In germline, CDR1 is SGDLS, CDR2 YYNGEE.

This clonotype has ten or more counts. This chain connects TRBV7-2 to TRBJ2-2; 11 positions agree with TRBD2. Germline V gene lookup returns CDR1 SGHTA and CDR2 FQGNSA. The ends lost 3 bases at V and 5 bases at J; junction bases unmatched: 2. The CDR3 is 15 residues long. The CDR3 loop is CASSFTSGRTGELFF. The CDR3 nucleotides read TGTGCCAGCAGCTTTACTAGCGGGAGAACCGGGGAGCTGTTTTTT. Full variable domain (rest looked up from reference TRBV7-2 and TRBJ2-2): GAGVSQSPSNKVTEKGKDVELRCDPISGHTALYWYRQSLGQGLEFLIYFQGNSAPDKSGLPSDRFSAERTGGSVSTLTIQRTQQEDSAVYLCASSFTSGRTGELFFGEGSRLTVL.

This clonotype was counted many times. V usage is TRBV19 and J usage is TRBJ2-5; TRBD2 matches 11 bases. V dropped 6 bases and J dropped 5; count of bases not matched to a gene: 8. This CDR3 comprises 15 residues. CDR1 is LNHDA and CDR2 is SQIVND in the germline V gene (reference sequence). CDR3 DNA: TGTGCCAGTAGCAAGGGGACTAGCGGCGGGGAGACCCAGTACTTC. Its translation: CASSKGTSGGETQYF.

This clonotype was seen ten or more times. The chain joins TRBV11-3 to TRBJ2-2; D gene unclear. The CDR3 consists of 11 residues. Trimming shortened V by 10 bases and J by 6 bases, and 9 bases separated the two germline ends. The germline V gene has CDR1 SGHNT and CDR2 YENEEA. This CDR3 is CATTSPGELFF. In DNA, the CDR3 is TGTGCCACTACGTCACCCGGGGAGCTGTTTTTT.

This clonotype was found many times. The chain links TRBV4-1 to TRBJ2-1, with 7 positions matching TRBD1. CDR1 is MGHRA, CDR2 YSYEKL, per germline. Trimming took 4 bases from V and 8 from J; bases not matched to a gene: 8. The CDR3 totals 14 residues. The CDR3 DNA follows: TGCGCCAGCAGCCCTCGGGACAGTAGTGATGAGCAGTTCTTC. Its protein is CASSPRDSSDEQFF.

This clonotype was recorded many times. This rearrangement joins TRBV5-4 to TRBJ1-2; the match to TRBD1 covers 8 bases. With V trimmed by 5 bases and J by 0 bases, 3 bases remained unmatched. The CDR3 contains 14 residues. The germline CDR1 and CDR2 sequences are SGHNT and YYREEE (reference sequence). The CDR3 region is CASRDRGANYGYTF. The CDR3 DNA sequence: TGTGCCAGCAGAGACAGGGGAGCTAACTATGGCTACACCTTC.

Ten or more counts support this clonotype. V and J are TRBV29-1 and TRBJ2-7; 15 bases agree with TRBD2. The germline V gene encodes CDR1 SQVTM and CDR2 ANQGSEA. With 6 bases clipped from V and 2 bases from J, the junction kept 11 bases outside the gene matches. The CDR3 consists of 17 residues. The CDR3 spells CSVIRGTSGRSTYEQYF. CDR3 DNA: TGCAGCGTGATACGGGGGACTAGCGGGAGGTCCACCTACGAGCAGTACTTC.

This clonotype has at least ten counts. The CDR3 DNA is TGTGCCAGCAGGGGGTCCCCGAGCTCCTACGAGCAGTACTTC. Its translation is CASRGSPSSYEQYF. The chain joins TRBV11-3 to TRBJ2-7; unclear D gene. V dropped 6 bases and J dropped 0 bases, with 12 bases sitting between them. Germline V CDR1 and CDR2: SGHNT, YENEEA. The CDR3 spans 14 residues.

With respect to this clonotype: The junction shows a germline mismatch at one end, possibly a read error. The V gene is TRBV27, the J gene TRBJ2-3; D is possibly TRBD2 (5 bases). This CDR3 has 15 residues. Germline CDR1 reads MNHEY; CDR2 reads SMNVEV (reference sequence). The CDR3 DNA reads TGTGCCGGCAGTTTGGGAGTGGGTGTCTCAGATACGCAGTATTTT. Amino acids: CAGSLGVGVSDTQYF.

A few counts support this clonotype. The genes are TRBV28 and TRBJ1-6, with D unresolved. V dropped 5 bases and J dropped 10 bases, with 12 bases sitting between them. The CDR3 covers 13 residues. The germline V gene has CDR1 MDHEN and CDR2 SYDVKM. The CDR3 region is CASSGDLGSPLHF. The CDR3 coding sequence is TGTGCCAGCAGTGGGGATTTGGGGTCACCCCTCCACTTT.

This clonotype was observed at least ten times. The chain joins TRBV6-5 to TRBJ2-3, with D uncertain. The ends were cut back, 6 bases at V and 6 bases at J, with 10 bases in the middle. The CDR3 loop spans 12 amino acids. Germline CDR1 MNHEY, CDR2 SVGAGI. The CDR3 here is CASSSPRDTQYF. Here the CDR3 DNA reads TGTGCCAGCAGCTCGCCCCGGGATACGCAGTATTTT.

This clonotype has at least ten counts. The chain carries TRBV5-1 and TRBJ2-7; TRBD1 agrees at 12 bases. Germline loops: CDR1 SGHRS, CDR2 YFSETQ. V lost 8 bases, J lost 3 bases, and 15 bases stayed unmatched. This CDR3 has 17 residues. Here the CDR3 reads CASGTGGGLAGGYEQYF. In nucleotides, the CDR3 is TGCGCCAGTGGGACAGGGGGCGGACTAGCAGGAGGCTACGAGCAGTACTTC.

As for this clonotype: A much larger clone differs by one base, so this may be a read error. This chain links TRBV7-6 with TRBJ2-3; 11 nucleotides line up with TRBD1. CDR1 SGHVS and CDR2 FNYEAQ come from the germline V gene. The CDR3 runs to 16 residues. Losses at the gene ends were 8 bases for V and 5 bases for J; bases not matched to a gene: 12. CDR3 nucleotides: TGTGCCAGCGACTCCGAAGGGGACAGGGGGGAAGATACGCAGTATTTT. It codes for CASDSEGDRGEDTQYF.

Many counts were recorded for this clonotype. The chain links TRBV12-3 or TRBV12-4 to TRBJ1-2, with D perhaps TRBD1 (5 bases). This CDR3 is built from 12 residues. V dropped 8 bases and J dropped 5 bases, with 12 bases sitting between them. The CDR3 DNA follows: TGTGCCAGCGCCAGGGTTTCATATGGCTACACCTTC. Translating gives CASARVSYGYTF.

Ten or more counts support this clonotype. V and J are TRBV20-1 and TRBJ1-2; 7 bases align to TRBD1. The CDR3 spans 14 residues. The J segment lost 7 bases and the V segment lost 4 bases, leaving 12 bases of the junction unmatched. The germline V gene has CDR1 DFQATT and CDR2 SNEGSKA (reference sequence). The CDR3 is CSATATGRATGYTF. CDR3 coding DNA: TGCAGTGCTACCGCGACAGGGAGAGCTACTGGCTACACCTTC.

Many counts were recorded for this clonotype. This chain connects TRBV10-3 to TRBJ1-4; weak D call: TRBD1 (5 bases). The CDR3 sequence is 13 residues long. Trimming removed 5 bases from V and 5 bases from J, with 9 bases in between. Germline values: CDR1 ENHRY, CDR2 SYGVKD. CDR3 nucleotide sequence: TGTGCCATCAGTCAGGGATCCAATGAAAAACTGTTTTTT. It encodes CAISQGSNEKLFF.

The genes are TRBV29-1 and TRBJ1-1, with a tentative D call TRBD1 (6 bases). CDR3 length: 12 amino acids. Germline V lookup: CDR1 SQVTM, CDR2 ANQGSEA. V was trimmed by 7 bases and J by 5 bases, leaving 14 bases between them. The DNA for the CDR3 is TGCAGCGCCCAATCGGGGGCGACTGAAGCTTTCTTT. Amino acid sequence: CSAQSGATEAFF. Variable domain in full (rest from reference TRBV29-1 and TRBJ1-1): SAVISQKPSRDICQRGTSLTIQCQVDSQVTMMFWYRQQPGQSLTLIATANQGSEATYESGFVIDKFPISRPNLTFSTLTVSNMSPEDSSIYLCSAQSGATEAFFGQGTRLTVV.

The CDR3 spells CASSLANEKLFF. In DNA form, the CDR3 reads TGTGCCAGCAGTCTAGCTAATGAAAAACTGTTTTTT. V gene TRBV28 combines with J gene TRBJ1-4; D is ambiguous. Germline CDR1 MDHEN, CDR2 SYDVKM. The V end lost 5 bases, the J end lost 3 bases, and 4 bases lay between the germline ends. The CDR3 consists of 12 residues.

This clonotype was observed many times. The chain joins TRBV7-9 to TRBJ2-7; TRBD2 aligns across 10 bases. Germline lookup yields CDR1 SEHNR and CDR2 FQNEAQ (reference sequence). The CDR3 totals 15 residues. J gave up 3 bases and V 2 bases, and 4 bases lay outside the gene matches. CDR3 loop: CASSLYLAGDYEQYF. The CDR3 DNA follows: TGTGCCAGCAGCTTATACCTAGCGGGAGACTACGAGCAGTACTTC. The full variable domain, rest sourced from reference TRBV7-9 and TRBJ2-7, is DTGVSQNPRHKITKRGQNVTFRCDPISEHNRLYWYRQTLGQGPEFLTYFQNEAQLEKSRLLSDRFSAERPKGSFSTLEIQRTEQGDSAMYLCASSLYLAGDYEQYFGPGTRLTVT.

This clonotype appeared many times. The chain employs TRBV10-3 and TRBJ2-7, with a tentative D call TRBD2 (6 bases). The CDR3 has 14 amino acids. V shed 6 bases and J shed 4 bases, with 16 bases lying between them. CDR1 is ENHRY and CDR2 is SYGVKD in the germline V gene. The CDR3 DNA sequence: TGTGCCATCAGGGCCGGAGGGGAAAGGTACGAGCAGTACTTC. Amino acid sequence: CAIRAGGERYEQYF.